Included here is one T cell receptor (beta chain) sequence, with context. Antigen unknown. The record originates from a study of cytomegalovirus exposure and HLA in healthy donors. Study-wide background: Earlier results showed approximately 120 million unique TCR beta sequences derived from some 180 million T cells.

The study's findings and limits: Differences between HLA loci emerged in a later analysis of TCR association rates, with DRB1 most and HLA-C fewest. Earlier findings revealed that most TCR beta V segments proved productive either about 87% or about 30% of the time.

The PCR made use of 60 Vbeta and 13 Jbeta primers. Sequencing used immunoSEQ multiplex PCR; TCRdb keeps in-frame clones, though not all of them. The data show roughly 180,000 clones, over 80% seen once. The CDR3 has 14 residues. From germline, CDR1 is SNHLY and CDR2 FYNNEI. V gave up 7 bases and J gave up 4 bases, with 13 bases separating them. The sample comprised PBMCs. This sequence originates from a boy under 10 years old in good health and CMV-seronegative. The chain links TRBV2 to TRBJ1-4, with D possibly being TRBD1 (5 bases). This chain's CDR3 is CASIEGGDNEKLFF. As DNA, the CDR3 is TGTGCCAGCATCGAAGGAGGGGATAATGAAAAACTGTTTTTT.